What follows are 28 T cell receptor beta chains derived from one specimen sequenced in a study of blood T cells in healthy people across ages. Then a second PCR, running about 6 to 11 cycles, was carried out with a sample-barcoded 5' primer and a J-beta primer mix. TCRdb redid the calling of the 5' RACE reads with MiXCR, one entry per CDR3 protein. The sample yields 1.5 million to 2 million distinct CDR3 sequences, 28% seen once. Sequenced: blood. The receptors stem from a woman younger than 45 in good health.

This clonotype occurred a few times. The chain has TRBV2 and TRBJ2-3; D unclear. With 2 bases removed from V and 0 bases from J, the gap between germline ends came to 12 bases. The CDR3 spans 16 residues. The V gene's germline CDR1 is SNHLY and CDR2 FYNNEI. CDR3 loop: CASSEFPSSSTDTQYF. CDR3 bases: TGTGCCAGCAGTGAATTTCCGAGTTCTAGCACAGATACGCAGTATTTT.

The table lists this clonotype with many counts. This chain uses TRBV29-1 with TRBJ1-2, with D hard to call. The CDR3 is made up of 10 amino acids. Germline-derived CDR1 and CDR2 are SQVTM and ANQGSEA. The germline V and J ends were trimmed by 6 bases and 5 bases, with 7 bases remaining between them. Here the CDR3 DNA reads TGCAGCGTGGCCGATTATGGCTACACCTTC. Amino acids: CSVADYGYTF.

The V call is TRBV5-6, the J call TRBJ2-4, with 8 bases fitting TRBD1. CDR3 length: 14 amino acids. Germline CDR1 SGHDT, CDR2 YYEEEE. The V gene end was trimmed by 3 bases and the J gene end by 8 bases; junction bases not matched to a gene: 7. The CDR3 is CASSSLRQGYIQYF. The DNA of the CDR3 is TGTGCCAGCAGCTCCTTGAGACAGGGGTACATTCAGTACTTC.

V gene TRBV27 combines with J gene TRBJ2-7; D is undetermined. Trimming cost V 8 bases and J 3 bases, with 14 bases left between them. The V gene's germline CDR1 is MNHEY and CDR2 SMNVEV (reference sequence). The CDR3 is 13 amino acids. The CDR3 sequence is CASREAGGYEQYF. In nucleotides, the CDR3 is TGTGCCAGCCGCGAGGCAGGCGGCTACGAGCAGTACTTC.

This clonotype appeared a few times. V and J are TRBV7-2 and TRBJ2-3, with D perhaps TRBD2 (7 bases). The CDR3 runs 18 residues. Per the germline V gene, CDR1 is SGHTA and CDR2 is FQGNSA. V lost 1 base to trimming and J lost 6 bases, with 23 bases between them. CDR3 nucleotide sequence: TGTGCCAGCAGCTTAGTGCGTCGTAGCGCACAGGGAGGGGATACGCAGTATTTT. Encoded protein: CASSLVRRSAQGGDTQYF.

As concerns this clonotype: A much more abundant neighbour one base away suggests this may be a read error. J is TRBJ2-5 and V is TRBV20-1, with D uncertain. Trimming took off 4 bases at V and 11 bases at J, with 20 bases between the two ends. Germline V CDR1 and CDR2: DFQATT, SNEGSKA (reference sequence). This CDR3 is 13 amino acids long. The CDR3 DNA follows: TGCAGTGCTAACCTAGGAATTGGGTATGAGCAGTACTTC. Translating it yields CSANLGIGYEQYF.

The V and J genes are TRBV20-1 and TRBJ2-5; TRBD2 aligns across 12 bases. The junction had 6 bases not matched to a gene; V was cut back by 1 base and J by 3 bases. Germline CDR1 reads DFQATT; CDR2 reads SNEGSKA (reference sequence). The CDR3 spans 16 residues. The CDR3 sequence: CSARGLAGVNEETQYF. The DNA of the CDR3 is TGCAGTGCTAGAGGACTAGCGGGAGTTAATGAAGAGACCCAGTACTTC.

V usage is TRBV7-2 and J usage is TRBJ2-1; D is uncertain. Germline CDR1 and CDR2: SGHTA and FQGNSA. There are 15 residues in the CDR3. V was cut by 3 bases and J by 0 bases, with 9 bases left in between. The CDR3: CASSFGRYSYNEQFF. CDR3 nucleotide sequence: TGTGCCAGCAGCTTTGGACGCTACTCCTACAATGAGCAGTTCTTC.

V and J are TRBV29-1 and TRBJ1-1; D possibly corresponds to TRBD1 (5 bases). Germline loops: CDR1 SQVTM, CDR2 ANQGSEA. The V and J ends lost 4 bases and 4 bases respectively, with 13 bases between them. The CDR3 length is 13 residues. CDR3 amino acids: CSVVGRSRTEAFF. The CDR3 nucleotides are TGCAGCGTTGTGGGACGGTCTCGCACTGAAGCTTTCTTT.

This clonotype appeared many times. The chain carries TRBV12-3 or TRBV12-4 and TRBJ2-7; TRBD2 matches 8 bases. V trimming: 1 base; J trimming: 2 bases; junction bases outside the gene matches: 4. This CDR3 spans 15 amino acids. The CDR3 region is CASSLVAGSTYEQYF. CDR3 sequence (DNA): TGTGCCAGCAGTTTAGTAGCGGGGTCGACCTACGAGCAGTACTTC.

DNA of the CDR3: TGTGCCAGCAGCGCAGACAGGGGTGCCGCAGATACGCAGTATTTT. Its translation is CASSADRGAADTQYF. J is TRBJ2-3 and V is TRBV9; TRBD1 aligns across 8 bases. The CDR3 consists of 15 residues. The V gene's germline CDR1 is SGDLS and CDR2 YYNGEE. Trimming at V came to 3 bases and at J to 4 bases, leaving 7 bases not matched to a gene.

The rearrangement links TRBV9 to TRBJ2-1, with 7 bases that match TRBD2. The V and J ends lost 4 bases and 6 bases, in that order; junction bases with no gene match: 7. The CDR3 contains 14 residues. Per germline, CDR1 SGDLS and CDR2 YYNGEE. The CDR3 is CASSFRGECNEQFF. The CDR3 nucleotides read TGTGCCAGCAGCTTCCGGGGGGAATGCAATGAGCAGTTCTTC.

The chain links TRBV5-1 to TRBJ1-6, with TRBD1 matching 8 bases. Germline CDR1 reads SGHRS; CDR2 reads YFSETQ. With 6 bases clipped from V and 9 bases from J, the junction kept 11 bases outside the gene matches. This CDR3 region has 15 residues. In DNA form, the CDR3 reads TGCGCCAGCACGGCGGACAGGGCCGAAGGTTCACCCCTCCACTTT. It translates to CASTADRAEGSPLHF. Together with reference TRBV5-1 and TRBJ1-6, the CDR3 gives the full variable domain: KAGVTQTPRYLIKTRGQQVTLSCSPISGHRSVSWYQQTPGQGLQFLFEYFSETQRNKGNFPGRFSGRQFSNSRSEMNVSTLELGDSALYLCASTADRAEGSPLHFGNGTRLTVT.

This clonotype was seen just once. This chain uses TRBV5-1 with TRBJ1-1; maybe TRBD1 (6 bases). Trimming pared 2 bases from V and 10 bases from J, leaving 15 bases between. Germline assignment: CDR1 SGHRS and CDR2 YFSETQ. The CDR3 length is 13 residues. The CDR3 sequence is CASSFTGARGAFF. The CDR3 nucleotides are TGCGCCAGCAGCTTTACGGGGGCCCGTGGAGCTTTCTTT.

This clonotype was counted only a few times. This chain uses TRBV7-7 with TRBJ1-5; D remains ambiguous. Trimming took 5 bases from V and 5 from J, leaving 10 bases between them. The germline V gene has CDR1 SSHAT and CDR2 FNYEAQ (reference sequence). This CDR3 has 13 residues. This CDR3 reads CASSRVDDQPQHF. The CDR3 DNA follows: TGTGCCAGCAGCCGGGTAGACGATCAGCCCCAGCATTTT.

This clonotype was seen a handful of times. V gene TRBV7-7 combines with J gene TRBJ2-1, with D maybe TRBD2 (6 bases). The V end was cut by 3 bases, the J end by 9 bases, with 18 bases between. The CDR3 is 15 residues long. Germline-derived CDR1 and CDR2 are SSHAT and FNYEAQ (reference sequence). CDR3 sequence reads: CASSFTDSPGSEQFF. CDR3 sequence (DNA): TGTGCCAGCAGCTTCACGGACTCGCCCGGGAGTGAGCAGTTCTTC.

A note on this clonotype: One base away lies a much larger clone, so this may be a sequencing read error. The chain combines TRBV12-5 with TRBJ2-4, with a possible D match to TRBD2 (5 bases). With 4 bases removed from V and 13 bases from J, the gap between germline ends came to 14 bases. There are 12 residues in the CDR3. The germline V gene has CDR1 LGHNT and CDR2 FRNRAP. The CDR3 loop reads CASGYPGNEQYF. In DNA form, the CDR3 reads TGTGCTAGTGGTTACCCCGGGAATGAGCAGTACTTC.

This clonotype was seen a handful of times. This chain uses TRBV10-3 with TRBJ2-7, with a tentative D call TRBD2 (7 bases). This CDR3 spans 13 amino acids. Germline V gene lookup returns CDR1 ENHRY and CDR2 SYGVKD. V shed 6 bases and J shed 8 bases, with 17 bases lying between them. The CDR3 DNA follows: TGTGCCATCAGGGACGGGGGGCCGGGTAAGCAGTACTTC. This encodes CAIRDGGPGKQYF.

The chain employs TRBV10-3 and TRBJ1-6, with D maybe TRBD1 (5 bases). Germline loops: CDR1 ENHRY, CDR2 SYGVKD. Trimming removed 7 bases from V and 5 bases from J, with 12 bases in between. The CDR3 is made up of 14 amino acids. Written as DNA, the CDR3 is TGTGCCATCAAGTCGAGGGACCATAATTCACCCCTCCACTTT. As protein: CAIKSRDHNSPLHF.

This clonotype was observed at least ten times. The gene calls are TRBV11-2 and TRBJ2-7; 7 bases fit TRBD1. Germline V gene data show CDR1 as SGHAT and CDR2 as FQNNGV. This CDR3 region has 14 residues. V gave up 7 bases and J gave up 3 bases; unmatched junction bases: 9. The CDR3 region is CASMRTGLSYEQYF. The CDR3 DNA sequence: TGTGCCAGCATGAGGACAGGATTAAGCTACGAGCAGTACTTC.

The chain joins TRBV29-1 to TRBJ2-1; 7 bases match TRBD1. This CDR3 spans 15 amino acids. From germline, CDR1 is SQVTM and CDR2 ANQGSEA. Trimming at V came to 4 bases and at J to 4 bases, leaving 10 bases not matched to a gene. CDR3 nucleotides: TGCAGCGTTGTGCCAGGGGGAAGGGGTTACAATGAGCAGTTCTTC. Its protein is CSVVPGGRGYNEQFF.

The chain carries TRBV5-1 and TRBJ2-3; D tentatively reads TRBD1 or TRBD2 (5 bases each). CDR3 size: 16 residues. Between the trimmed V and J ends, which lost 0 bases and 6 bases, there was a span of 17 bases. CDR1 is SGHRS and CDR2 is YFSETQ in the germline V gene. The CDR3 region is CASSLDGASGLDTQYF. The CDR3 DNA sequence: TGCGCCAGCAGCTTGGACGGGGCATCGGGATTGGATACGCAGTATTTT.

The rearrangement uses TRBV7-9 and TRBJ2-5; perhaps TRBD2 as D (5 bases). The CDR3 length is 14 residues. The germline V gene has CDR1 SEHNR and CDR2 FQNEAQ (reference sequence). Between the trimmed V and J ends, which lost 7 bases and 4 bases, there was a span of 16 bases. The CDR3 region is CASTSRGAIETQYF. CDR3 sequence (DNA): TGTGCCAGCACCTCTCGGGGAGCTATAGAGACCCAGTACTTC.

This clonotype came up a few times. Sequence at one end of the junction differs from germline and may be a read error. CDR3 DNA sequence: TGTGCCAGCTCACCCATAAGGGGTGAAAATCTGTTTTTT. It specifies CASSPIRGENLFF. The V and J genes are TRBV18 and TRBJ1-4; D possibly corresponds to TRBD1 (5 bases). The CDR3 totals 13 residues. CDR1 and CDR2 from the germline V gene are KGHSH and LQKENI. Using reference TRBV18 and TRBJ1-4 for the parts outside the CDR3, the full variable domain is NAGVMQNPRHLVRRRGQEARLRCSPMKGHSHVYWYRQLPEEGLKFMVYLQKENIIDESGMPKERFSAEFPKEGPSILRIQQVVRGDSAAYFCASSPIRGENLFFGSGTQLSVL.

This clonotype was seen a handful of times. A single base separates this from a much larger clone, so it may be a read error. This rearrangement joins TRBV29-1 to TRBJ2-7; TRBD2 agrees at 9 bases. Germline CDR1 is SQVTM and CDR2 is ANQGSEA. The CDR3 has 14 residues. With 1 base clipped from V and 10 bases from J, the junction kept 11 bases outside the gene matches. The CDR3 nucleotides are TGCAGCGTTGAAGTGGGCGGGAGGGCTGAGGCCCAGTACTTC. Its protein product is CSVEVGGRAEAQYF.

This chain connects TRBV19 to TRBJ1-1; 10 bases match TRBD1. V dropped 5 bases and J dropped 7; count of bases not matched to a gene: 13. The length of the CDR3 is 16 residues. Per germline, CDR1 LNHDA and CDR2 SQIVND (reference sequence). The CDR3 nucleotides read TGTGCCAGTAGTGACGCGACAGGGGGCGCCTCCCTTGAAGCTTTCTTT. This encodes CASSDATGGASLEAFF.

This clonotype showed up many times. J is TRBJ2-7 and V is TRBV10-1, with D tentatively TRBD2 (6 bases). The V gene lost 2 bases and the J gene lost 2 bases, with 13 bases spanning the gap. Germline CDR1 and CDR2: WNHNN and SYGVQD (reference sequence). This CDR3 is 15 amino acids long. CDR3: CASSETAGPTYEQYF. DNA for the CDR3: TGCGCCAGCAGTGAGACCGCGGGACCCACCTACGAGCAGTACTTC.

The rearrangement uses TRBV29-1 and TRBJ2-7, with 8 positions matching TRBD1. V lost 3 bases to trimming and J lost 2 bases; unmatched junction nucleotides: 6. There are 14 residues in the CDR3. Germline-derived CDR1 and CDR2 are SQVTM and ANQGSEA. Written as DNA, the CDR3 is TGCAGCGTTGAGACGGGACAGGAAACCTACGAGCAGTACTTC. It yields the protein CSVETGQETYEQYF.